This T cell receptor beta chain was sequenced for a study of cytomegalovirus exposure and HLA in healthy donors. This CDR3 has 15 residues. The V and J ends lost 1 base and 8 bases respectively, with 14 bases between them. Germline V CDR1 and CDR2: MGHRA, YSYEKL. Findings of the study overall: The investigators catalogued under 200 TCR beta chains as cytomegalovirus-associated. Upon later analysis, HLA-associated TCR beta chains proved more clonally expanded than other, equally common chains.

13 Jbeta primers and 60 Vbeta primers were used for the PCR. Generated by immunoSEQ multiplex PCR, the TCRdb table keeps only in-frame clones and is missing some. The data hold around 110,000 clones, with under 85% observed a single time. This clone appeared a few times. The antigen remains undetermined. This chain joins TRBV4-1 and TRBJ1-4; D call uncertain. The clonotype comes from a young woman in good health and CMV-seronegative. The sequenced sample was PBMCs. CDR3 coding DNA: TGCGCCAGCAGCCAAGTTCTAGCAGCGGGGGAAAAACTGTTTTTT. This encodes CASSQVLAAGEKLFF.